Each of the 7 T cell receptor beta chains below was sequenced from the same sample in a study of blood T cell repertoires in COVID-19. The repertoire was sequenced with immunoSEQ multiplex PCR; TCRdb's copy has only in-frame clones and lacks some. The repertoire holds roughly 220,000 clones, 70% to 85% seen once, with about 15% in the top ten. The sample was PBMCs or T cells enriched from blood (not recorded which). These receptors all stem from a man in his forties who had recovered from COVID-19.

The chain uses TRBV18 and TRBJ1-2; 7 nucleotides agree with TRBD1. The CDR3 has 14 amino acids. The junction had 8 bases not matched to a gene; V was cut back by 6 bases and J by 4 bases. Germline-derived CDR1 and CDR2 are KGHSH and LQKENI. CDR3 nucleotides: TGTGCCAGCTCTAGACAGGGAGAAAGCTATGGCTACACCTTC. Encoded protein: CASSRQGESYGYTF.

The rearrangement links TRBV12-5 to TRBJ2-4; unclear D gene. The CDR3 contains 12 residues. Germline V gives CDR1 LGHNT, CDR2 FRNRAP. V lost 2 bases, J lost 9 bases, and 8 bases lay in between. The CDR3 protein is CASGLIASIQYF. DNA for the CDR3: TGTGCTAGTGGTTTGATCGCGAGCATTCAGTACTTC.

This rearrangement joins TRBV5-1 to TRBJ2-7; 10 bases are shared with TRBD1. V dropped 3 bases and J dropped 4; count of bases not matched to a gene: 4. The CDR3 runs to 14 residues. CDR1 and CDR2 (germline): SGHRS, YFSETQ. CDR3 sequence: CASSSTGGSYEQYF. As DNA, the CDR3 is TGCGCCAGCAGCTCGACAGGGGGCTCGTACGAGCAGTACTTC. Drawing the rest from reference TRBV5-1 and TRBJ2-7, the complete variable domain is KAGVTQTPRYLIKTRGQQVTLSCSPISGHRSVSWYQQTPGQGLQFLFEYFSETQRNKGNFPGRFSGRQFSNSRSEMNVSTLELGDSALYLCASSSTGGSYEQYFGPGTRLTVT.

The J gene is TRBJ2-3, the V gene TRBV6-4; 9 bases align to TRBD2. The germline gives CDR1 MRHNA, CDR2 SNTAGT. The CDR3 runs 15 residues. V shed 3 bases, J shed 7 bases, and the junction held 8 bases outside the gene matches. The CDR3 DNA reads as TGTGCCAGCAGTGAAAAGGCGGGAGGGCCGAATACGCAGTATTTT. It translates to CASSEKAGGPNTQYF.

This chain links TRBV18 with TRBJ2-7, with 8 bases lining up with TRBD1. The length of the CDR3 is 14 residues. Per the germline V gene, CDR1 is KGHSH and CDR2 is LQKENI. With V trimmed by 5 bases and J by 3 bases, 6 bases remained unmatched. The CDR3 sequence: CASSFRQGSYEQYF. CDR3 bases: TGTGCCAGCTCATTTCGACAGGGGAGCTACGAGCAGTACTTC.

This chain connects TRBV7-3 to TRBJ2-3; 7 bases are shared with TRBD1. Trimming cost V 5 bases and J 5 bases; bases outside gene matches: 10. Germline loops: CDR1 SGHTA, CDR2 FQGTGA. The CDR3 is made up of 15 amino acids. The CDR3 loop is CASSPRSGGIDTQYF. The CDR3 nucleotides read TGTGCCAGCAGCCCACGGTCAGGGGGAATAGATACGCAGTATTTT.

The chain uses TRBV3-1 (or the pseudogene TRBV3-2) and TRBJ2-7; perhaps TRBD1 as D (6 bases). CDR3 size: 12 residues. The V end was cut by 7 bases, the J end by 5 bases, with 12 bases between. Germline V gene data show CDR1 as LGHDT and CDR2 as YNNKEL (reference sequence). The CDR3 nucleotides are TGTGCCAGCAACCAGGGGAGCAACGAGCAGTACTTC. Its translation: CASNQGSNEQYF.